This is a list of T cell receptor beta chains from one sample in a study of cytomegalovirus exposure and HLA in healthy donors. TCRdb's copy holds only in-frame clones and misses some; the assay was immunoSEQ multiplex PCR. The sample has over 200,000 clones; around 76% are singletons. Sequenced material: PBMCs. The source is a man aged 40-49 years in good health and CMV-seropositive. Both conserved end residues are part of each CDR3. D genes are given only for firm matches. Size is omitted from some rows. Given values are once, few, many or a class for expanded clones.

clone size	D gene	V gene	J gene	CDR3 protein	CDR3 DNA
-	TRBD1	TRBV27	TRBJ1-5	CASSRGRDRAQPQHF	TGTGCCAGCAGTAGGGGGCGGGACAGGGCTCAGCCCCAGCATTTT
-	TRBD1	TRBV6-5	TRBJ1-1	CASSSGGTEAFF	TGTGCCAGCAGTTCAGGGGGGACTGAAGCTTTCTTT
-	-	TRBV2	TRBJ1-4	CASKGGRIDEKLFF	TGTGCCAGCAAGGGGGGGCGGATAGATGAAAAACTGTTTTTT
-	-	TRBV9	TRBJ2-3	CASSVGFRDTQYF	TGTGCCAGCAGCGTAGGTTTCCGAGATACGCAGTATTTT
-	TRBD2	TRBV29-1	TRBJ2-1	CSVVGSSGRDNEQFF	TGCAGCGTTGTGGGGAGCAGCGGGAGGGACAATGAGCAGTTCTTC
-	TRBD2	TRBV4-1	TRBJ2-1	CASSQDPLGLAGGPDFF	TGCGCCAGCAGCCAAGATCCCCTGGGGCTAGCGGGAGGGCCAGATTTCTTC
-	TRBD1	TRBV18	TRBJ2-2	CASSRDRDTGELFF	TGTGCCAGCTCTCGGGACAGAGACACCGGGGAGCTGTTTTTT
-	-	TRBV4-2	TRBJ1-5	CASSLRGGGPNQPQHF	TGTGCCAGCAGCCTCCGGGGGGGTGGGCCCAATCAGCCCCAGCATTTT
once	-	TRBV11-3	TRBJ2-5	CASSLFQQETQYF	TGTGCCAGCAGCTTATTCCAGCAAGAGACCCAGTACTTC
-	TRBD2	TRBV5-4	TRBJ2-1	CASSLGGGTYNEQFF	TGTGCCAGCAGCTTGGGCGGGGGGACCTACAATGAGCAGTTCTTC
-	-	TRBV2	TRBJ1-1	CASPLRDSTSMSTEAFF	TGTGCCAGCCCCCTGAGAGATTCTACTAGCATGAGTACTGAAGCTTTCTTT
-	TRBD1	TRBV2	TRBJ1-5	CASVRGQDGQPQHF	TGTGCCAGCGTTAGGGGACAGGACGGTCAGCCCCAGCATTTT
-	TRBD1	TRBV5-6	TRBJ2-1	CASSFGTGFNEQFF	TGTGCCAGCAGCTTCGGGACAGGCTTCAATGAGCAGTTCTTC
-	TRBD2	TRBV2	TRBJ2-2	CASTTGGRDTGELFF	TGTGCCAGCACCACGGGCGGGAGGGACACCGGGGAGCTGTTTTTT
-	TRBD1	TRBV6-5	TRBJ2-5	CASRTGPETQYF	TGTGCCAGCAGGACAGGGCCAGAGACCCAGTACTTC
-	TRBD1	TRBV4-1	TRBJ1-1	CASSQGGTGATEAFF	TGCGCCAGCAGCCAGGGCGGGACAGGGGCCACTGAAGCTTTCTTT
-	TRBD1	TRBV7-9	TRBJ2-7	CASSPPGQGALSAYEQYF	TGTGCCAGCAGCCCACCGGGACAGGGGGCGCTGAGCGCCTACGAGCAGTACTTC
-	-	TRBV30	TRBJ1-1	CAWSSKDWPEAFF	TGTGCCTGGAGTTCCAAGGACTGGCCCGAAGCTTTCTTT
-	TRBD2	TRBV5-1	TRBJ2-3	CASSHGAGATDTQYF	TGCGCCAGCAGCCACGGAGCGGGGGCCACAGATACGCAGTATTTT
once	-	TRBV7-9	TRBJ2-4	CASSLAQGGTSNIQYF	TGTGCCAGCAGCTTAGCACAGGGGGGGACGTCGAACATTCAGTACTTC
-	-	TRBV7-6	TRBJ2-3	CASSPGTSSTDTQYF	TGTGCCAGCAGCCCCGGGACTTCGAGCACAGATACGCAGTATTTT
-	TRBD2	TRBV11-2	TRBJ2-3	CASSSLAELTDTQYF	TGTGCCAGCAGCTCACTAGCGGAGCTCACAGATACGCAGTATTTT
-	TRBD1	TRBV6-1	TRBJ1-2	CASSGQGAYYGYTF	TGTGCCAGCAGTGGTCAGGGGGCGTACTATGGCTACACCTTC
few	-	TRBV28	TRBJ2-1	CASSLGASVNSYNEQFF	TGTGCCAGCAGTTTAGGCGCTAGCGTCAACTCCTACAATGAGCAGTTCTTC
-	TRBD2	TRBV9	TRBJ2-2	CASSVLAGPDTGELFF	TGTGCCAGCAGCGTCTTAGCGGGACCCGACACCGGGGAGCTGTTTTTT
-	-	TRBV5-1	TRBJ2-5	CASAARGETQYF	TGCGCCAGCGCGGCTAGAGGAGAGACCCAGTACTTC
-	-	TRBV7-3	TRBJ2-3	CASSSVATSTDTQYF	TGTGCCAGCAGCTCCGTAGCGACTAGCACAGATACGCAGTATTTT
few	-	TRBV7-9	TRBJ2-3	CASSFRGGGTDTQYF	TGTGCCAGCAGCTTCCGCGGAGGCGGCACAGATACGCAGTATTTT
once	-	TRBV10-1	TRBJ1-1	CASSRQMNTEAFF	TGCGCCAGCAGCCGACAGATGAACACTGAAGCTTTCTTT
once	-	TRBV5-1	TRBJ2-2	CASSLAGNTGELFF	TGCGCCAGCAGCTTGGCGGGAAACACCGGGGAGCTGTTTTTT
-	TRBD2	TRBV19	TRBJ2-3	CASAGTGGDPGLAGGIDTQYF	TGTGCCAGTGCCGGGACAGGGGGCGACCCGGGACTAGCGGGAGGGATAGATACGCAGTATTTT
-	TRBD2	TRBV7-3	TRBJ2-3	CASSSSGLSTDTQYF	TGTGCCAGCAGCTCCTCGGGACTAAGCACAGATACGCAGTATTTT
once	-	TRBV5-1	TRBJ2-5	CASSYDSAGETQYF	TGCGCCAGCAGCTATGACTCAGCGGGAGAGACCCAGTACTTC
-	-	TRBV5-1	TRBJ2-6	CASSTGGGRSGANVLTF	TGCGCCAGCAGCACTGGGGGCGGCCGCTCTGGGGCCAACGTCCTGACTTTC
-	-	TRBV7-8	TRBJ2-4	CASAQWGESKNIQYF	TGTGCCAGCGCCCAGTGGGGGGAGTCCAAAAACATTCAGTACTTC